This TCR beta chain was retrieved from a study of blood T cell repertoires in COVID-19. Germline V gene lookup returns CDR1 MRHNA and CDR2 SNTAGT. V dropped 5 bases and J dropped 6; count of bases not matched to a gene: 4. This CDR3 has 14 residues. The authors' processing: Reference gene primer amplification in the assay estimated nucleated cell counts. The protocol was immunoSEQ multiplex PCR, while the TCRdb copy is restricted to in-frame clones and leaves out a portion. V, J and clone size derive from that table, while D and trimming were established from the DNA sequence. The table has around 100,000 clones, about 88% seen once; the top ten hold 8% to 9%.

This receptor was identified in a woman aged 70-85 years who had recovered from COVID-19. The chain recombines TRBV6-4 with TRBJ2-2; 9 bases line up with TRBD1. Sequencing was carried out using peripheral blood. CDR3 DNA sequence: TGTGCCAGCAGTCCCCGACAGGGGGCCGGGGAGCTGTTTTTT. It translates to CASSPRQGAGELFF.